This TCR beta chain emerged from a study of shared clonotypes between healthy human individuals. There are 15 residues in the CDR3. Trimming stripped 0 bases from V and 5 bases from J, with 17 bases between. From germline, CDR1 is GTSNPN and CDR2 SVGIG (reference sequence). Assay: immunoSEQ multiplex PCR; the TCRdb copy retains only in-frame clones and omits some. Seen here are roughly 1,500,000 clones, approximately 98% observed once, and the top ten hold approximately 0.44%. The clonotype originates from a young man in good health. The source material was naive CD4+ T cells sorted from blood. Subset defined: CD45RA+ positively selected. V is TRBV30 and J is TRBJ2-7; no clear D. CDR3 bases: TGTGCCTGGAGTGTCTCTTTTAGAGGCCGGGACGAGCAGTACTTC. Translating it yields CAWSVSFRGRDEQYF.